This TCR beta chain appears in the sequencing data of a study of blood T cell repertoires in COVID-19. Profiled with immunoSEQ multiplex PCR; TCRdb holds only in-frame clones, not every one. The sample carries some 30,000 clones, approximately 80% recorded once. The germline gives CDR1 MNHEY, CDR2 SVGAGI. J lost 7 bases, V lost 6 bases, and 8 bases had no gene match. The CDR3 loop spans 14 amino acids. Sequences were obtained from peripheral blood. The clonotype comes from a human donor in a cohort sampled during active COVID-19. This chain uses TRBV6-5 with TRBJ1-3; 8 bases match TRBD1. The CDR3 reads CASRPTGERNTIYF. The CDR3 region has the DNA TGTGCCAGCAGGCCGACAGGGGAGCGTAACACCATATATTTT.